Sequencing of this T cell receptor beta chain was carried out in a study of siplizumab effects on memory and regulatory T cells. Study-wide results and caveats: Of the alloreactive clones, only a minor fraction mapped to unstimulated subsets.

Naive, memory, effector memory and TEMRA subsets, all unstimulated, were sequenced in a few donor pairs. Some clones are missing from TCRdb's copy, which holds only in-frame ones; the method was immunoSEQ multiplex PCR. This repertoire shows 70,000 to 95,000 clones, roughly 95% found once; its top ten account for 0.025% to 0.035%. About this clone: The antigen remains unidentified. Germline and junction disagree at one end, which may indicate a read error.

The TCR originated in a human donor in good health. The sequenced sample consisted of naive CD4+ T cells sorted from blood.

This chain's CDR3 is CAISVGTFNQPQHF. The CDR3 nucleotides are TGTGCCATCAGTGTTGGCACCTTTAATCAGCCCCAGCATTTT. The rearrangement links TRBV6-5 to TRBJ1-5; no firm D call. The CDR3 is 14 amino acids. Germline V gene data show CDR1 as MNHEY and CDR2 as SVGAGI.